This T cell receptor (beta chain) was identified in a study of T cells in Graves' hyperthyroidism and ophthalmopathy. This clonotype was recorded once. Enrolled ophthalmopathy patients presented with a Clinical Activity Score of at least 3, a NOSPECS grade of at least 4, and disease duration under 3 months. TCR beta CDR3 regions were amplified from RNA. Primed by the HTBI set, a first-round RT-PCR was run on the TCR CDR3. TCRdb re-called the multiplex PCR reads with MiXCR, one entry per CDR3 protein. The sample includes approximately 690,000 distinct CDR3 sequences, about 15% of them seen just once. With V trimmed by 5 bases and J by 9 bases, 15 bases remained unmatched. Germline CDR1 is LNHDA and CDR2 is SQIVND (reference sequence). This CDR3 is 16 amino acids long.

The sequence was obtained from a woman aged 50 to 60 with Graves' ophthalmopathy. This chain links TRBV19 with TRBJ2-1, with 8 bases aligning to TRBD2. Material for sequencing was blood. In DNA form, the CDR3 reads TGTGCCAGTAGTTCGTATGTGACTAGCGTCGTTAGTGAGCAGTTCTTC. It yields the protein CASSSYVTSVVSEQFF.